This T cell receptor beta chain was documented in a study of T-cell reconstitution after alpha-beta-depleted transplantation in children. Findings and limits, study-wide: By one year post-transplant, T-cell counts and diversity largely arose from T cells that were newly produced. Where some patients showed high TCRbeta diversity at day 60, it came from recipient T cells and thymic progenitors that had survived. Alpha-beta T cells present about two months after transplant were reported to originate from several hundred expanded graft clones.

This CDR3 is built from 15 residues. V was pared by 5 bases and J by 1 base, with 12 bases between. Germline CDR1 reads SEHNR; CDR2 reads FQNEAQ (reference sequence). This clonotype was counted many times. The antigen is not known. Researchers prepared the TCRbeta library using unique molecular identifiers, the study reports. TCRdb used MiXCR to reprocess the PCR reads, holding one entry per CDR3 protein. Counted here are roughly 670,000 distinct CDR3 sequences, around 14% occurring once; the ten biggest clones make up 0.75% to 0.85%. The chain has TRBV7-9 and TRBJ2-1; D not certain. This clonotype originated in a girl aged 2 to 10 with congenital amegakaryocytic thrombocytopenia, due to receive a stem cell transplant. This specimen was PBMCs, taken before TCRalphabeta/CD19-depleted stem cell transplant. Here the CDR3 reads CASSPPGPSYNEQFF. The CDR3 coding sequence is TGTGCCAGCAGCCCTCCCGGGCCATCCTACAATGAGCAGTTCTTC.